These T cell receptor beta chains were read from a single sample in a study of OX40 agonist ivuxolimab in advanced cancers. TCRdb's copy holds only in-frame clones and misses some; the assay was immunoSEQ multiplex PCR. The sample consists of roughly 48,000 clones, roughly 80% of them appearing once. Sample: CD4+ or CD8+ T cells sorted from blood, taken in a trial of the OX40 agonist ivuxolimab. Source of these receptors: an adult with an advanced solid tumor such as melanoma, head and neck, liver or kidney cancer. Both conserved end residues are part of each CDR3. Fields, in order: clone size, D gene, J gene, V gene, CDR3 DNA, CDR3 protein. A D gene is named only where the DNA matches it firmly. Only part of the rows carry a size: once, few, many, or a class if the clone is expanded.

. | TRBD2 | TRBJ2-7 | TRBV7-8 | TGTGCCAGCAGCTTAGGATTGGCGGCGGGACTAGCGGGAGCCTACGAGCAGTACTTC | CASSLGLAAGLAGAYEQYF
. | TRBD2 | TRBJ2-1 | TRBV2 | TGTGCCAGCAGTCAACTAAGACTAGCGGGGAACAATGAGCAGTTCTTC | CASSQLRLAGNNEQFF
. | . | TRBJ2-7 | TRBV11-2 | TGTGCCAGCAGCTTAGTGGATTCGGGCTACGAGCAGTACTTC | CASSLVDSGYEQYF
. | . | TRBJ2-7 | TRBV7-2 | TGTGCCAGCGGAAATTCAGGGGGGAAATCCTACGAGCAGTACTTC | CASGNSGGKSYEQYF
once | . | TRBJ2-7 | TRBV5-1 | TGCGCCAGCGGGCTGGGGAAGGACGAGCAGTACTTC | CASGLGKDEQYF
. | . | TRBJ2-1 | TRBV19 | TGTGCCAGGTTAAAGGACACGAGAAATGAGCAGTTCTTC | CARLKDTRNEQFF
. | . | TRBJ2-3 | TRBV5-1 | TGCGCCAGCAGCTCGGAGCCGGCAGATACGCAGTATTTT | CASSSEPADTQYF
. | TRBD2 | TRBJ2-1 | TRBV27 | TGTGCCAGCAGTCATAGCGGGAGGGCCGATTTCTCCGAGCAGTTCTTC | CASSHSGRADFSEQFF
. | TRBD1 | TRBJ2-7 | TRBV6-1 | TGTGCCAGCAGTGGGGGACAGGATCGGTACGAGCAGTACTTC | CASSGGQDRYEQYF
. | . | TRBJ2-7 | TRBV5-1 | TGCGCCAGCTCCGGGACACCCAGCTCCTACGAGCAGTACTTC | CASSGTPSSYEQYF
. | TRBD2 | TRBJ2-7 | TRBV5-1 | TGCGCCAGCAGCTTGCACCCGACTAGCGGGGGCTACGAGCAGTACTTC | CASSLHPTSGGYEQYF
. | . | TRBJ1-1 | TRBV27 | TGTGCCAGTCCGATGGCTTTCTTT | CASPMAFF
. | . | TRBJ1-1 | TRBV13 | TGTGCCACCACTAGGGCGGCAGCAACTGAAGCTTTCTTT | CATTRAAATEAFF
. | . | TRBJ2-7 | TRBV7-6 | TGTGCCAGCAGCTCCGCGCAAGCAGGGTCCTACGAGCAGTACTTC | CASSSAQAGSYEQYF
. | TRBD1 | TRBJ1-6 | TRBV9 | TGTGCCAGCAGCGTAGATCCGGGACAGATTAATTCACCCCTCCACTTT | CASSVDPGQINSPLHF
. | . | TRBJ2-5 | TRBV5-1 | TGCGCCAGCAGCTTGGGAGCTACTAGGGAGACCCAGTACTTC | CASSLGATRETQYF
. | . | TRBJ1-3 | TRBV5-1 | TGCGCCAGCAGCTTGGCCCTGGGACCTGTCTCTGGAAACACCATATATTTT | CASSLALGPVSGNTIYF
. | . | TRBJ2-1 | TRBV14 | TGTGCCAGCAGCCGCAGCCATAAGCCAGACGTTGAGCAGTTCTTC | CASSRSHKPDVEQFF
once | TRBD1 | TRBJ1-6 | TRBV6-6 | TGTGCCAGCAAGGCGCCAGGGGGCCCTAATTCACCCCTCCACTTT | CASKAPGGPNSPLHF
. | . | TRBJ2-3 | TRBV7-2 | TGTGCCAGCAGCTCCCTCCGGGGCGGCACAGATACGCAGTATTTT | CASSSLRGGTDTQYF
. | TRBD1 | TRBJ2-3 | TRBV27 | TGTGCCACTAAATGGGACAGGGTAGCAGATACGCAGTATTTT | CATKWDRVADTQYF
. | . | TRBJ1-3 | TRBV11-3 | TGTGCCAGCAGCTTGGATCCCCTGTCGGGAAACACCATATATTTT | CASSLDPLSGNTIYF